What follows are 12 T cell receptor beta chains derived from one specimen sequenced in a study of tumor-infiltrating lymphocytes in primary liver carcinoma. Using a constant-region primer together with ProtoScript II reverse transcriptase, TCR beta cDNA was made from roughly 540 ng of total RNA. Three rounds of nested multiplex PCR with slightly modified ARM-PCR produced TCR beta libraries. The study ran its first two PCR rounds for approximately 10 cycles each, using TRBV1-TRBV30 forward primers and a C-beta reverse primer. A single record per CDR3 protein comes from TCRdb applying MiXCR to the multiplex PCR reads. Of some 120,000 distinct CDR3 sequences in the sample, 50% to 70% were seen once. Without any cell sorting, roughly 20-33 mg of bulk tissue yielded co-extracted RNA and DNA. Sequenced: liver tumor tissue from sampling region 1. The subset: tumor region T1, superior pole. These receptors all come from a woman in her fifties or sixties with primary liver carcinoma and hepatitis B virus infection.

This chain joins TRBV11-2 and TRBJ2-4; no firm D call. V was pared by 3 bases and J by 7 bases, with 16 bases between. The CDR3 is 15 amino acids. The V gene's germline CDR1 is SGHAT and CDR2 FQNNGV. CDR3 region: CASSLSGPLVNIQYF. Here the CDR3 DNA reads TGTGCCAGCAGCTTGAGTGGGCCACTTGTGAACATTCAGTACTTC.

The sample holds one count of this clonotype. A junction end diverges from the germline sequence, so it may reflect a read error. J is TRBJ1-2 and V is TRBV11-3; no firm D call. CDR1 is SGHNT and CDR2 is YENEEA in the germline V gene. The CDR3 consists of 13 residues. CDR3 nucleotide sequence: TGTGCCAGCAGCTATCGGGCATCCTATGGCTACACATTC. Translation gives CASSYRASYGYTF.

As to this clonotype: It is likely a read error, because the conserved phenylalanine at the end of the CDR3 is missing. The chain recombines TRBV28 with TRBJ2-4; 7 bases agree with TRBD2. Germline values: CDR1 MDHEN, CDR2 SYDVKM. The CDR3 has 14 residues. This CDR3 is CASSRGGEKTIQYI. CDR3 DNA: TGTGCCAGCAGTCGTGGGGGGGAAAAAACCATTCAGTACATC.

Details on this clonotype: One end of the junction varies from germline; a read error may be responsible. This chain's CDR3 is CATSFSSAWDTQYF. The CDR3 nucleotides are TGTGCCACCAGCTTCTCTAGCGCCTGGGATACGCAGTATTTT. The chain carries TRBV11-2 and TRBJ2-3, with D possibly matching TRBD2 (6 bases). The CDR3 length is 14 residues. CDR1 and CDR2 (germline): SGHAT, FQNNGV.

About this clonotype: This clone may be a read error of a much larger clone one base away. This rearrangement joins TRBV28 to TRBJ2-6, with D hard to call. Germline V gene data show CDR1 as MDHEN and CDR2 as SYDVKM. The CDR3 has 14 amino acids. Trimming left V 7 bases short and J 0 bases short, with 7 bases between. As DNA, the CDR3 is TGTGCCAGCACCCCAGTCTCTGGGGCCAACGTCCTGACTTTC. Protein sequence: CASTPVSGANVLTF.

A note on this clonotype: Compared with germline, one end of the junction differs, possibly owing to a read error. CDR3 DNA sequence: TGTGTCAGCAGTTTAGCTGCTGGGTCCTTCGAGCAGTACTTC. Protein product: CVSSLAAGSFEQYF. The chain uses TRBV12-3 or TRBV12-4 and TRBJ2-7; D unclear. The CDR3 loop spans 14 amino acids.

This clonotype was detected many times. This chain connects TRBV6-5 to TRBJ2-2, with no clear D. This CDR3 contains 14 residues. Per the germline V gene, CDR1 is MNHEY and CDR2 is SVGAGI. V lost 0 bases to trimming and J lost 5 bases, with 7 bases between them. The CDR3 reads CASSYSVGTGELFF. The CDR3 DNA reads as TGTGCCAGCAGTTACTCGGTCGGGACCGGGGAGCTGTTTTTT.

Points on this clonotype: Being one base from a much bigger clone, this may be a read error. V gene TRBV6-1 combines with J gene TRBJ2-1; 9 positions agree with TRBD2. Germline CDR1 MNHNS, CDR2 SASEGT. The CDR3 loop spans 15 amino acids. V lost 5 bases to trimming and J lost 9 bases; unmatched junction nucleotides: 11. The CDR3 DNA reads as TGTGCCAGCAGTCGGTTGGCTAGCGGGAATCCTGAGCAGTTCTTC. Amino acids: CASSRLASGNPEQFF.

The table lists this clonotype with many counts. The rearrangement joins TRBV29-1 to TRBJ2-3; TRBD2 is a possible D gene (5 bases). V was shortened by 0 bases and J by 7 bases, with 8 bases between the two germline ends. In germline, CDR1 is SQVTM, CDR2 ANQGSEA. There are 12 residues in the CDR3. CDR3 sequence reads: CSVEDGGYTQYF. Here the CDR3 DNA reads TGCAGCGTTGAAGATGGAGGTTATACGCAGTATTTT.

With respect to this clonotype: The CDR3 end shows no conserved phenylalanine or tryptophan, and so a read error is likely. No DNA is shown, since the ends of the CDR3 on it are uncertain; the CDR3 is the one TCRdb lists. The V call is TRBV6-1, the J call TRBJ1-1. The CDR3 adds up to 14 amino acids, both ends counted. The germline CDR1 and CDR2 sequences are MNHNS and SASEGT. The chain's CDR3 is CASSGKLWGIEASL.

Of note for this clonotype: At one end the junction does not follow the germline gene, possibly because of a read error. The chain employs TRBV5-1 and TRBJ2-1; 9 nucleotides align to TRBD2. Looked up from germline, CDR1 is SGHRS and CDR2 is YFSETQ. The length of the CDR3 is 14 residues. This CDR3 reads CDSSFSGSRNEQFF. CDR3 nucleotides: TGCGACAGCAGCTTTAGCGGGAGCAGGAATGAGCAGTTCTTC.

This clonotype was seen ten or more times. The genes are TRBV6-2 or TRBV6-3 and TRBJ2-5, with TRBD1 identical over 7 bases. Germline lookup yields CDR1 MNHEY and CDR2 SVGEGT. Germline trimming cut 6 bases from V and 5 bases from J; bases unmatched to any gene: 9. The CDR3 has 14 residues. CDR3 sequence (DNA): TGTGCCAGCAGAGGCTGGACAGGCCGGGAGACCCAGTACTTC. As protein: CASRGWTGRETQYF.